The T cell receptor (beta chain) described here comes from a study of T cells after yellow fever vaccination. Study observations and caveats: By day 5 rather than day 15, the secondary response had peaked, though it was weaker.

This CDR3 region has 19 residues. Trimming took 4 bases from V and 2 from J, leaving 25 bases between them. Germline CDR1 reads LGHNA; CDR2 reads YSLEER. In TCRdb, the 5' RACE reads were re-called with MiXCR into one record per CDR3 protein. Here the sample spans some 96,000 distinct CDR3 sequences, 8.9% being singletons. Material: CD8+ T cells not binding an NS4B(214-222) dextramer, sorted from PBMCs, obtained roughly 15 days after the first yellow fever vaccination. V gene TRBV4-3 combines with J gene TRBJ2-3; no firm D call. This clonotype originated in a man aged 18 to 30 who received the YFV17D yellow fever vaccine. The CDR3 is CASSLDTSSRQETTDTQYF. The CDR3 DNA sequence: TGCGCCAGCAGCCTAGATACCTCCTCGCGGCAGGAAACCACAGATACGCAGTATTTT.